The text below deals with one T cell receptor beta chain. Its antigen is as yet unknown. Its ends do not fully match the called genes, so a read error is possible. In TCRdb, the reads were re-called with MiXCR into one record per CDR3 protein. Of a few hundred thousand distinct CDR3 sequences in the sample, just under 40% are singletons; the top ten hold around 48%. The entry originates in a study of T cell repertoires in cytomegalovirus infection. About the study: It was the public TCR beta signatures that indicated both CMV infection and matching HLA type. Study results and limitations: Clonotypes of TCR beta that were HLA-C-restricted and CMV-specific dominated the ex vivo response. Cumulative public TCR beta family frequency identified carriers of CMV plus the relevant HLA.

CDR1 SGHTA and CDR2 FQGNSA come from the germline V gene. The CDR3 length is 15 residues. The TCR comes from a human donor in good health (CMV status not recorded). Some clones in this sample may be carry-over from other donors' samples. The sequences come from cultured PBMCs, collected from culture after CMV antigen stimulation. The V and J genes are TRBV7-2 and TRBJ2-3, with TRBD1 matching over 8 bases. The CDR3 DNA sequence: TGTGCCAGCAGCTTTGACAGGGGACCCACAAATACGCAGTATTTT. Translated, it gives CASSFDRGPTNTQYF. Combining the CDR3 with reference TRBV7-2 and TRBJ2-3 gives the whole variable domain GAGVSQSPSNKVTEKGKDVELRCDPISGHTALYWYRQSLGQGLEFLIYFQGNSAPDKSGLPSDRFSAERTGGSVSTLTIQRTQQEDSAVYLCASSFDRGPTNTQYFGPGTRLTVL.